This note documents a single T cell receptor (beta chain) sequence. Germline assignment: CDR1 SNHLY and CDR2 FYNNEI. The CDR3 is 15 amino acids. V lost 6 bases, J lost 2 bases, and 15 bases lay in between. The RNA, about 0.5 to 1 ug, was put through reverse transcription using random hexamers. Each CDR3 protein gets one entry after TCRdb re-called the immunoSEQ multiplex PCR reads with MiXCR. In the table there are more than 65,000 distinct CDR3 sequences, approximately 95% of which are singletons. The record originates from a study of CD8 T cells in Susac syndrome. The authors carried out high-throughput sequencing of TCR beta. They applied it to CD8+ and CD4+ T cells obtained from blood. Healthy donors formed controls matched for age and sex.

The rearrangement links TRBV2 to TRBJ2-3; TRBD1 is a possible D gene (6 bases). The sample consisted of CD8+ T cells from PBMCs. The sequence came from a human donor in good health. CDR3 sequence reads: CASSPQGPHTDTQYF. DNA for the CDR3: TGTGCCAGCAGCCCACAGGGACCGCACACAGATACGCAGTATTTT.